This T cell receptor (beta chain) was documented in a study of blood T cell repertoires in COVID-19 (dated by TCRdb to the early 2020s). Background on the whole study: Collaborator samples came from the United States, Italy and Spain and covered acute and convalescent phases of COVID-19. The material from the prospective study consisted of cDNA or gDNA derived from T cells, B-cell-depleted T cells, or PBMCs. Subjects who had been exposed to COVID-19, were actively infected with it, or had recovered from it provided the deeply sampled blood TCRbeta repertoires that made up the dataset. The repertoires were released in a freely available public database intended as a resource for research on the immune response to SARS-CoV-2. Samples were obtained from the ongoing ImmuneRACE study (first 160 participants) and from 1,000 to 1,500 subjects provided by 6 global collaborators. A de-identified subject ID, COVID-19 status, age in years and sex were almost always included in the sample metadata. Where available, HLA class I and class II types were obtained from metadata supplied by the sample provider rather than from assay-based typing.

TCRbeta CDR3 regions were amplified from genomic DNA using the immunoSEQ Assay, a bias-controlled multiplex PCR. From the authors' description of their analysis: The number of nucleated cells in each sample was estimated from the amplification of reference gene primers within the assay. To quantify the absolute abundance of each unique TCRbeta CDR3 rearrangement, sequence reads were collapsed and filtered. Productive Simpson clonality was computed per sample as the square root of Simpson's diversity index over productive rearrangements. This immuneACCESS table, as held by TCRdb, lists in-frame sequences with V and J called but not all clones. Of the missing ones, under half trace to an unresolved V gene in checked studies; the others have no known cause. V, J and clone size reflect that table, while D and trimming were determined from the DNA. The sample has fewer than 350,000 clones on record, roughly 89% of them singletons. The top ten clones comprise over 6% of the sample.

Enrolling through a virtual design, the prospective study's participants ranged in age from roughly 18 to 89 years and lived across roughly 24 United States geographic areas. In the prospective study, participants were assigned to cohorts based on the clinical history participants reported in a screening survey and a study questionnaire. Recovered participants in ImmuneRACE Cohort 3 were defined by two consecutive negative NP/OP PCR tests, clearance by a healthcare professional, or resolution of symptoms. In the prospective study, mobile phlebotomists collected whole blood, serum and a nasopharyngeal or oropharyngeal swab from each participant. Prospective study participants could optionally give additional blood draws and questionnaires over an approximately two-month period. Prospective study blood samples were shipped either frozen or at room temperature before DNA extraction. What the work shows at the level of the full study, not this receptor alone: How much clinical and demographic metadata was included differed by source and by participant, and the metadata was provided uncurated.

Worth noting for this clone: No antigen is known for it. Per-base qualities were not stored, and no clone one base away is much larger.

Trimming removed 0 bases from V and 7 bases from J, leaving 13 bases between the germline ends. The germline V gene provides CDR1 MNHEY and CDR2 SVGAGI. Including cysteine and phenylalanine, the CDR3 has 15 amino acids. Only the CDR3 DNA is retained, 45 bases long and in frame from the first base. The receptor's source is a woman in her 40s who had recovered from COVID-19. Sequencing was done on a sample of PBMCs or T cells enriched from blood (not recorded which). The chain is encoded by TRBV6-5 joined to TRBJ1-5; TRBD1 is possibly the D segment (5 matching bases). The sequenced DNA: TGTGCCAGCAGTTACTCGTTGGGGGGGGGACAGCCCCAGCATTTT. Translated, it reads CASSYSLGGGQPQHF.